One sample yielded the 10 T cell receptor beta chains listed below, sequenced in a study of T cell responses to AZD1222 COVID-19 vaccine. Produced via immunoSEQ multiplex PCR; TCRdb's table is partial and in-frame only. The table has some 120,000 clones, around 83% seen once. This material consisted of peripheral blood, taken 28 days after the second AZD1222 dose. The receptors shown here come from an adult who received the AZD1222 COVID-19 vaccine.

The rearrangement joins TRBV6-5 to TRBJ2-5; 7 bases map to TRBD2. V lost 6 bases and J lost 5; bases outside the gene matches: 9. CDR3 size: 14 residues. Germline V gene lookup returns CDR1 MNHEY and CDR2 SVGAGI. This chain's CDR3 is CASSSSGRGETQYF. The CDR3 region has the DNA TGTGCCAGCAGCTCCTCCGGGCGGGGGGAGACCCAGTACTTC.

This clone was detected once. Other DNA sequences of this sample code for an identical CDR3. This chain uses TRBV7-9 with TRBJ1-1, with D possibly matching TRBD1 (5 bases). Germline CDR1 SEHNR, CDR2 FQNEAQ (reference sequence). V was pared by 1 base and J by 5 bases, with 8 bases between. The length of the CDR3 is 13 residues. CDR3: CASSLDGGTEAFF. CDR3 nucleotides: TGTGCCAGCAGCTTAGACGGGGGGACTGAAGCTTTCTTT.

CDR3 amino acids: CASRATGQVPETQYF. In DNA form, the CDR3 reads TGTGCCAGCAGAGCAACGGGACAGGTTCCAGAGACCCAGTACTTC. The rearrangement uses TRBV28 and TRBJ2-5, with 8 bases lining up with TRBD1. The CDR3 sequence is 15 residues long. CDR1 MDHEN and CDR2 SYDVKM come from the germline V gene. Trimming at V came to 6 bases and at J to 4 bases, leaving 10 bases not matched to a gene.

This rearrangement joins TRBV24-1 to TRBJ2-2; D perhaps matches TRBD1 (6 bases). V lost 1 base, J lost 4 bases, and 12 bases lay in between. Germline V gives CDR1 KGHDR, CDR2 SFDVKD. This CDR3 contains 16 residues. This chain's CDR3 is CATSDLGRGRTGELFF. As DNA, the CDR3 is TGTGCCACCAGTGATTTAGGCAGGGGACGCACCGGGGAGCTGTTTTTT.

The chain joins TRBV5-1 to TRBJ2-3; 7 nucleotides agree with TRBD2. The CDR3 runs to 15 residues. Germline CDR1 reads SGHRS; CDR2 reads YFSETQ. V shed 4 bases and J 4 bases; nucleotides not matched to a gene: 9. The CDR3 loop reads CASSPGGGAPDTQYF. The DNA for the CDR3 is TGCGCCAGCAGCCCCGGGGGAGGGGCCCCAGATACGCAGTATTTT.

V is TRBV4-1 and J is TRBJ1-4; maybe TRBD1 (6 bases). V lost 3 bases and J 7 bases, leaving 21 bases between the germline ends. This CDR3 is built from 17 residues. CDR1 and CDR2 from the germline V gene are MGHRA and YSYEKL. This chain's CDR3 is CASSHPSGRGFGEKLFF. The CDR3 coding sequence is TGCGCCAGCAGCCACCCAAGCGGCAGGGGCTTTGGTGAAAAACTGTTTTTT.

The V call is TRBV24-1, the J call TRBJ2-3; D is unresolved. CDR1 is KGHDR and CDR2 is SFDVKD in the germline V gene. The CDR3 spans 13 residues. V dropped 7 bases and J dropped 3 bases, with 10 bases sitting between them. CDR3 in DNA: TGTGCCACCAGCTCCTCCGGGACAGATACGCAGTATTTT. This translates into CATSSSGTDTQYF.

This sequence joins TRBV6-5 and TRBJ1-2, with D perhaps matching TRBD1 (6 bases). V lost 6 bases, J lost 7 bases, and 12 bases lay in between. Germline assignment: CDR1 MNHEY and CDR2 SVGAGI. The length of the CDR3 is 12 residues. The CDR3 reads CASRSKGGGYTF. CDR3 DNA: TGTGCCAGCAGGTCCAAAGGGGGTGGCTACACCTTC.

The rearrangement links TRBV3-1 (or the pseudogene TRBV3-2) to TRBJ2-7; no definite D call. The V end lost 1 base, the J end lost 2 bases, and 3 bases lay between the germline ends. The CDR3 extends over 12 amino acids. Germline V gene sequence: CDR1 LGHDT, CDR2 YNNKEL (reference sequence). CDR3 sequence reads: CASSQATYEQYF. In DNA, the CDR3 is TGTGCCAGCAGCCAAGCCACCTACGAGCAGTACTTC.

The V and J genes are TRBV7-6 and TRBJ1-4; D uncertain. CDR1 is SGHVS and CDR2 is FNYEAQ in the germline V gene. CDR3 length equals 14 residues. V dropped 2 bases and J dropped 7 bases, with 11 bases sitting between them. CDR3 DNA: TGTGCCAGCAGCTTATTGTGGGGTGGTGAAAAACTGTTTTTT. It specifies CASSLLWGGEKLFF.